This record looks at one T cell receptor beta chain sequence and its context. This sample is part of a study of T cell changes during pregnancy in multiple sclerosis. The CDR3 contains 15 residues. The V and J ends lost 5 bases and 4 bases, in that order; junction bases with no gene match: 6. CDR1 is SGHAT and CDR2 is FQNNGV in the germline V gene. The table came from immunoSEQ multiplex PCR; TCRdb's copy has only in-frame clones and leaves some out. Here the sample spans 12,000 or so clones, roughly 80% being singletons. This clonotype originated in a female donor in good health, enrolled as a control in a pregnancy study. The sequencing used CD8+ T cells from peripheral blood mononuclear cells, collected after pregnancy. V gene TRBV11-2 combines with J gene TRBJ1-2; 11 bases align to TRBD1. The CDR3 nucleotides are TGTGCCAGCAGCCTAGGGACAGGGGGTAGCTATGGCTACACCTTC. Its translation is CASSLGTGGSYGYTF.